This T cell receptor (beta chain) came from a study of OX40 agonist ivuxolimab in advanced cancers. Trimming removed 3 bases from V and 4 bases from J, with 16 bases in between. CDR3 length: 15 residues. CDR1 and CDR2 from the germline V gene are MGHRA and YSYEKL. Profiling relied on immunoSEQ multiplex PCR, and the TCRdb table lists in-frame clones only, not all of them. The data contain around 140,000 clones, 75% to 95% of them singletons. The chain joins TRBV4-1 to TRBJ2-7, with D perhaps TRBD1 or TRBD2 (5 bases each). The source of this sequence is an adult with an advanced solid tumor such as melanoma, head and neck, liver or kidney cancer. The source was CD4+ or CD8+ T cells sorted from blood, collected in a trial of the OX40 agonist ivuxolimab. DNA of the CDR3: TGCGCCAGCAGCCATATAACAACGGGGCATTACGAGCAGTACTTC. As protein: CASSHITTGHYEQYF.